Given below is one TCR beta chain in context. Antigen: not known. The sample belongs to a study of shared clonotypes between healthy human individuals. Using approximately 200 ng DNA, 32,000 or so T cell genomes, the sorted-subset replicate PCRs were run. Generated by immunoSEQ multiplex PCR, the TCRdb table keeps only in-frame clones and is missing some. This table holds 150,000 to 200,000 clones, over 85% found once. General study results and limits: Larger estimated richness was generally seen in naive subsets than in memory subsets. A reduction in generation probabilities was seen for non-shared clonotypes relative to those shared by all four donors.

The TCR was taken from a woman aged 25 to 39 in good health. Source material: naive CD4+ T cells sorted from blood. The subset here: CD45RA+ positively selected.

The CDR3 spells CASSIVWTGGSNQPQHF. Written as DNA, the CDR3 is TGTGCCAGTAGTATAGTTTGGACAGGGGGTAGCAATCAGCCCCAGCATTTT. V and J are TRBV19 and TRBJ1-5; 10 bases align to TRBD1. Losses at the gene ends were 1 base for V and 0 bases for J; bases not matched to a gene: 3. In germline, CDR1 is LNHDA, CDR2 SQIVND (reference sequence). This CDR3 has 17 amino acids.